This record covers a single TCR beta chain. The data were obtained in a study of T cell changes during pregnancy in multiple sclerosis. Produced via immunoSEQ multiplex PCR; TCRdb's table is partial and in-frame only. The data hold tens of thousands of clones, with 80% to 95% observed a single time. V lost 0 bases and J lost 5, with 13 bases in between. Germline V CDR1 and CDR2: LGHNA, YNFKEQ. The CDR3 loop spans 15 amino acids. The sample was peripheral blood, taken in the second trimester of pregnancy. The rearrangement joins TRBV4-2 to TRBJ2-5; D may be TRBD2 (6 bases). This receptor was identified in a female donor in good health, enrolled as a control in a pregnancy study. The CDR3 nucleotides read TGTGCCAGCAGCCAAGATGGGGGGTCCGGGGAGACCCAGTACTTC. Amino acid sequence: CASSQDGGSGETQYF.